Each of the 24 T cell receptor delta chains below was sequenced from the same sample in a study of gamma-delta chains in newborns, infants, children. TCRdb called clones anew from the reads with CATT. The sample records about 4,800 delta-chain clones, over 3% being singletons. Sequencing input: blood. Source of these receptors: a child who was a newborn, infant or young child, either healthy, febrile or measles-vaccinated (not recorded which).

With regard to this clone: TCRdb pairs this DNA with a much larger clone's protein that differs at residue 4, likely a read error; the protein shown was translated from the DNA. The chain employs TRDV2 and TRDJ3; 13 bases are shared with TRDD3. Looked up from germline, CDR1 is GEAIGNYY and CDR2 is EKD. J gave up 6 bases and V 5 bases, and 3 bases lay outside the gene matches. The CDR3 sequence is 16 residues long. CDR3 protein: CACGTGGYADTRQMFF. CDR3 nucleotides: TGTGCCTGTGGCACTGGGGGATACGCGGACACCCGACAGATGTTTTTC.

With regard to this clone: Since a much larger clone is just one base distant, this may be a read error. The chain carries TRDV2 and TRDJ3; perhaps TRDD3 as D (6 bases). CDR3 size: 21 residues. CDR1 is GEAIGNYY and CDR2 is EKD in the germline V gene. Trimming took off 1 base at V and 2 bases at J, with 23 bases between the two ends. CDR3 residues: CACDTITGRYAAAWDTRQMFF. CDR3 coding DNA: TGTGCCTGTGACACTATTACTGGGAGATACGCGGCGGCCTGGGACACCCGACAGATGTTTTTC.

This clone showed up just a few times. Given a much more abundant clone one base away, this may be a read error. Other DNA sequences in this sample translate to the same CDR3. V is TRDV2 and J is TRDJ3; a weak D match, TRDD3 (6 bases). The CDR3 runs 18 residues. Germline V CDR1 and CDR2: GEAIGNYY, EKD. CDR3 sequence: CACDTLGGSSWDTRQMFF. The DNA of the CDR3 is TGTGCCTGCGACACTCTTGGGGGTAGCTCCTGGGACACCCGACAGATGTTTTTC.

By share of the sample, this clone is medium-sized. A much larger clone differs from this one at a single base, so this may be a read error. This CDR3 is also generated by other DNA sequences in the sample. The chain carries TRDV2 and TRDJ3; TRDD3 matches 11 bases. This CDR3 has 19 amino acids. Germline CDR1 is GEAIGNYY and CDR2 is EKD. With 0 bases clipped from V and 0 bases from J, the junction kept 3 bases outside the gene matches. Here the CDR3 DNA reads TGTGCCTGTGACACCGTACTGGGGGATATCTCCTGGGACACCCGACAGATGTTTTTC. It specifies CACDTVLGDISWDTRQMFF.

Points on this clone: This sequence may be a read error, since a much larger clone differs from it by one base. This sample includes further DNA sequences coding for the same CDR3. The V gene is TRDV1, the J gene TRDJ2; tentative D call: TRDD2 (6 bases). The germline V gene encodes CDR1 TSWWSYY and CDR2 QGS. The CDR3 sequence is 16 residues long. CDR3 amino acids: CALGNPPFPLTAQLFF. As DNA, the CDR3 is TGCGCTCTTGGGAACCCACCCTTCCCTCTGACAGCACAACTCTTCTTT.

This clone is medium-sized in the sample. Additional DNA sequences in this sample encode the identical CDR3. The chain carries TRDV2 and TRDJ3, with 7 bases that match TRDD3. The CDR3 runs to 18 residues. The V segment lost 0 bases and the J segment 0 bases; nucleotides outside the gene matches: 4. Per germline, CDR1 GEAIGNYY and CDR2 EKD. In DNA form, the CDR3 reads TGTGCCTGTGACACCGTGGGGGACAGCTCCTGGGACACCCGACAGATGTTTTTC. Protein product: CACDTVGDSSWDTRQMFF.

In its sample, this clone ranks as medium-sized. This sample also contains other DNA sequences that code for the same CDR3. The chain joins TRDV2 to TRDJ3, with 9 bases identical to TRDD3. V was clipped by 4 bases and J by 0 bases; unmatched bases: 3. The CDR3 length is 17 residues. Germline V CDR1 and CDR2: GEAIGNYY, EKD. The CDR3 protein is CACEYWGSSWDTRQMFF. CDR3 nucleotides: TGTGCCTGTGAGTACTGGGGGAGCTCCTGGGACACCCGACAGATGTTTTTC.

Note on this clone: A much larger clonotype is one base distant, so this may be a read error. This chain joins TRDV1 and TRDJ1; 8 nucleotides agree with TRDD3. Germline-derived CDR1 and CDR2 are TSWWSYY and QGS. CDR3 length: 22 residues. The CDR3 loop is CAPGETWKGDKAARSCTDKLIF. CDR3 DNA sequence: TGTGCTCCTGGGGAAACATGGAAGGGGGATAAGGCGGCTCGTTCATGCACCGATAAACTCATCTTT.

In this sample, this clone is medium-sized. Other DNA sequences in the sample encode the same CDR3. The chain employs TRDV2 and TRDJ3, with D unresolved. The V gene's germline CDR1 is GEAIGNYY and CDR2 EKD. Trimming took off 4 bases at V and 2 bases at J, with 2 bases between the two ends. This CDR3 spans 13 amino acids. The CDR3 coding sequence is TGTGCCTGTGATACCTGGGACACCCGACAGATGTTTTTC. Residues: CACDTWDTRQMFF.

This clone was detected only a few times. J is TRDJ3 and V is TRDV2, with 12 bases aligning to TRDD3. V lost 0 bases, J lost 3 bases, and 8 bases stayed unmatched. The CDR3 runs 20 residues. Germline V lookup: CDR1 GEAIGNYY, CDR2 EKD. The CDR3 loop reads CACDTVLGDTKGWDTRQMFF. The CDR3 region has the DNA TGTGCCTGTGACACCGTACTGGGGGATACCAAAGGCTGGGACACCCGACAGATGTTTTTC.

This clone was recorded a few times. The protein given by TCRdb reflects a much larger clone and differs at residue 15 from this DNA's translation, likely from a read error; the protein shown is the DNA's translation. This sample also contains other DNA sequences that code for the same CDR3. This rearrangement joins TRDV2 to TRDJ3; 11 bases are shared with TRDD3. The CDR3 consists of 18 residues. Germline CDR1 is GEAIGNYY and CDR2 is EKD. The CDR3 DNA sequence: TGTGCCTGTGACACTGGGGGATACGCGTCCTGGGACACCCGACGGATGTTTTTC. Its protein product is CACDTGGYASWDTRRMFF.

This clone is medium-sized. This sample also contains other DNA sequences that code for the same CDR3. The V call is TRDV2, the J call TRDJ2; TRDD3 agrees at 12 bases. Germline lookup yields CDR1 GEAIGNYY and CDR2 EKD. V lost 3 bases, J lost 1 base, and 14 bases stayed unmatched. The CDR3 covers 20 residues. The CDR3 loop reads CACDAILGDTKQLLTAQLFF. The DNA of the CDR3 is TGTGCCTGTGACGCGATACTGGGGGATACAAAGCAGCTTTTGACAGCACAACTCTTCTTT.

The sample holds a few counts of this clone. A clone one base away is much larger, so this may be a read error. The chain joins TRDV2 to TRDJ3; 8 bases line up with TRDD3. Germline CDR1 is GEAIGNYY and CDR2 is EKD. The CDR3 spans 18 residues. Unmatched junction bases numbered 8, after V lost 3 bases and J lost 2 bases. The CDR3: CACDSVLGGAWDTRQMFF. In DNA, the CDR3 is TGTGCCTGTGACTCAGTACTGGGGGGAGCCTGGGACACCCGACAGATGTTTTTC.

This clone was counted between two and nine times. The TCRdb record carries a much larger clone's protein, which differs from this DNA's translation at residue 7; a read error is the likely cause, and the protein listed here is the DNA translation. This sequence joins TRDV2 and TRDJ2, with D unclear. The CDR3 has 16 residues. Trimming took off 0 bases at V and 2 bases at J, with 12 bases between the two ends. Germline loops: CDR1 GEAIGNYY, CDR2 EKD. The CDR3 reads CACDTGIGSLTAQLFF. As DNA, the CDR3 is TGTGCCTGTGACACCGGAATTGGGTCATTGACAGCACAACTCTTCTTT.

As to this clone: A far larger clone is only one base removed, so a read error is likely. This specimen includes other DNA sequences encoding the same CDR3. The genes are TRDV2 and TRDJ3; 9 bases align to TRDD3. This CDR3 has 17 amino acids. CDR1 and CDR2 from the germline V gene are GEAIGNYY and EKD. The CDR3 DNA is TGTGCCTGTGACTACTGGGGGAGCTCCTGGGACACCCGGCAGATGTTTTTC. This translates into CACDYWGSSWDTRQMFF.

This clone occurred a few times. TCRdb's listed protein matches a much larger clone and diverges from this DNA's translation at residue 3, likely through a read error; the protein shown comes from the DNA. The V gene is TRDV2, the J gene TRDJ2; no firm D call. Germline loops: CDR1 GEAIGNYY, CDR2 EKD. The CDR3 contains 16 residues. CDR3 bases: TGTGCCTCTGACACCGGATTTGGGTCATTGACAGCACAACTCTTCTTT. Translating gives CASDTGFGSLTAQLFF.

As concerns this clone: The translation of this DNA and the TCRdb protein of a much larger clone differ at residue 9, probably owing to a read error; the protein shown here is translated from the DNA. This rearrangement joins TRDV2 to TRDJ3, with TRDD3 matching 7 bases. V trimming: 2 bases; J trimming: 2 bases; junction bases outside the gene matches: 8. This CDR3 is built from 18 residues. The germline V gene has CDR1 GEAIGNYY and CDR2 EKD. The CDR3 DNA reads as TGTGCCTGTGACATAGTACTGGGGAATACCTGGGACACCCGACAGATGTTTTTC. Its protein product is CACDIVLGNTWDTRQMFF.

This clone occurred a few times. It may be a read error: a sequence one base away is much more abundant. The rearrangement links TRDV2 to TRDJ3; 10 bases align to TRDD3. This CDR3 contains 18 residues. Germline CDR1 and CDR2: GEAIGNYY and EKD. The ends lost 3 bases at V and 0 bases at J; junction bases unmatched: 4. CDR3 DNA sequence: TGTGCCTGTGACGTACTGGGGGATGGCTCCTGGGACACCCGACAGATGTTTTTC. This codes for CACDVLGDGSWDTRQMFF.

This clone was detected only a few times. The protein that TCRdb holds for this DNA derives from a much larger clone and differs from the translated DNA at residue 16, which likely indicates a read error; the protein shown here is translated from the DNA. The chain links TRDV2 to TRDJ3, with TRDD3 identical over 7 bases. This CDR3 spans 18 amino acids. The germline V gene encodes CDR1 GEAIGNYY and CDR2 EKD. CDR3 sequence: CACDTWGSLSWDTRQVFF. In DNA, the CDR3 is TGTGCCTGTGACACCTGGGGGAGCCTCTCCTGGGACACCCGACAGGTGTTTTTC.

Concerning this clone itself: The protein that TCRdb holds for this DNA derives from a much larger clone and differs from the translated DNA at residue 11, which likely indicates a read error; the protein shown here is translated from the DNA. V is TRDV2 and J is TRDJ2, with 12 positions matching TRDD3. Germline CDR1 reads GEAIGNYY; CDR2 reads EKD. The CDR3 totals 15 residues. The CDR3 DNA follows: TGTGCCTGTGACAGATTACTGGGGGATACAGTACAACTCTTCTTT. The encoded protein is CACDRLLGDTVQLFF.

This clone is labeled large. Additional DNA sequences in this sample encode the identical CDR3. The chain has TRDV2 and TRDJ2; 10 nucleotides align to TRDD3. Germline V CDR1 and CDR2: GEAIGNYY, EKD. V lost 0 bases, J lost 0 bases, and 6 bases stayed unmatched. The CDR3 has 18 amino acids. This CDR3 reads CACDTVGTGGSLTAQLFF. CDR3 nucleotides: TGTGCCTGTGACACCGTAGGTACTGGGGGATCTTTGACAGCACAACTCTTCTTT.

With respect to this clone: A much larger clone is a single base away; this may be a read error. This chain joins TRDV2 and TRDJ3; 8 bases are shared with TRDD3. Germline CDR1 and CDR2: GEAIGNYY and EKD. CDR3 length: 19 amino acids. The CDR3 here is CACDTWGIPSSRDTRQMFF. The CDR3 DNA is TGTGCCTGTGACACCTGGGGGATTCCTAGCTCCAGGGACACCCGACAGATGTTTTTC.

This clone was detected only a few times. This may arise from a read error, as a much more abundant clone is one base away. Other nucleotide sequences from this sample produce the same CDR3. The gene calls are TRDV1 and TRDJ2; TRDD3 matches 10 bases. Germline CDR1 and CDR2: TSWWSYY and QGS. CDR3 length: 16 residues. CDR3 loop: CALGESYWGMTAQLFF. Here the CDR3 DNA reads TGTGCTCTTGGGGAATCCTACTGGGGGATGACAGCACAACTCTTCTTC.

This clone was seen more than once but under ten times. TCRdb has a much larger clone's protein, which differs at residue 7 from the translation of this DNA, likely because of a read error; what is shown is the protein translated from the DNA. V usage is TRDV2 and J usage is TRDJ3; D gene unclear. Germline V gene data show CDR1 as GEAIGNYY and CDR2 as EKD. The CDR3 has 17 amino acids. V was cut by 2 bases and J by 1 base, with 11 bases left in between. The CDR3 loop is CACDSTEGSWDTRQMFF. The CDR3 nucleotides read TGTGCCTGTGACAGTACTGAGGGATCCTGGGACACCCGACAGATGTTTTTC.